A selection of T cell receptor beta chains follows, all from one sample in a study of cytomegalovirus exposure and HLA in healthy donors. Using immunoSEQ multiplex PCR, the repertoire was profiled, and TCRdb retains in-frame clones only, with some absent. The profile covers about 180,000 clones, with about 85% appearing a single time and 1.1% to 1.5% taken by the ten largest. The specimen sequenced was PBMCs. The receptors originated from a girl aged 5-17 years in good health and CMV-seropositive. The CDR3 runs from the conserved cysteine through the conserved F or W. Fields, in order: D gene, clone size, V gene, J gene, CDR3 protein, CDR3 DNA. A D gene is named only where the DNA matches it firmly. Expanded clones get a size class; other rows say once, few or many, or leave the size out.

.	.	TRBV6-4	TRBJ2-1	CASSDDGVGEQFF	TGTGCCAGCAGTGACGACGGGGTCGGTGAGCAGTTCTTC
.	.	TRBV27	TRBJ1-5	CASSLKGGIFSSPGEPQHF	TGTGCCAGCAGTTTAAAAGGCGGGATCTTCTCCTCTCCGGGTGAGCCCCAGCATTTT
.	.	TRBV11-2	TRBJ1-3	CASSPSGSGNTIYF	TGTGCCAGCAGCCCCTCGGGGTCTGGAAACACCATATATTTT
.	.	TRBV6-1	TRBJ1-1	CASSIFGATEAFF	TGTGCCAGCAGTATTTTTGGGGCGACCGAAGCTTTCTTT
.	.	TRBV29-1	TRBJ1-5	CSVLTGTPNQPQHF	TGCAGCGTTTTAACCGGGACACCGAATCAGCCCCAGCATTTT
.	.	TRBV5-1	TRBJ2-1	CASSLERGSYNEQFF	TGCGCCAGCAGCTTGGAAAGGGGCTCCTACAATGAGCAGTTCTTC
.	.	TRBV12-2	TRBJ2-2	CASRLGREGRLAGELFF	TGTGCAAGTCGCTTAGGGCGGGAGGGCCGATTGGCCGGGGAGCTGTTTTTT
.	.	TRBV29-1	TRBJ2-1	CSVEGELVYNEQFF	TGCAGCGTTGAAGGGGAACTAGTTTACAATGAGCAGTTCTTC
.	.	TRBV2	TRBJ2-1	CASRLMTPEQFF	TGTGCCAGCAGACTGATGACACCTGAGCAGTTCTTC
.	few	TRBV30	TRBJ1-2	CAWEDRRYGYTF	TGTGCCTGGGAAGACAGGAGGTATGGCTACACCTTC
TRBD1	.	TRBV5-6	TRBJ2-7	CASSVGQPTYEQYF	TGTGCCAGCAGTGTGGGACAGCCAACCTACGAGCAGTACTTC
TRBD1	.	TRBV10-3	TRBJ1-1	CAISESGQGAKPFF	TGTGCCATCAGTGAAAGCGGGCAGGGGGCGAAGCCTTTCTTT
TRBD2	.	TRBV27	TRBJ2-1	CASSYGGRVNEQFF	TGTGCCAGCAGTTATGGCGGGAGGGTGAATGAGCAGTTCTTC
TRBD2	.	TRBV6-5	TRBJ2-7	CASSPLAGTSYEQYF	TGTGCCAGCAGTCCCCTAGCGGGAACATCCTACGAGCAGTACTTC
.	.	TRBV25-1	TRBJ2-7	CASSESLYEQYF	TGTGCCAGCAGTGAATCCCTCTACGAGCAGTACTTC
TRBD1	.	TRBV4-1	TRBJ2-5	CASSQTGGGETQYF	TGCGCCAGCAGCCAAACAGGGGGAGGCGAGACCCAGTACTTC
TRBD1	.	TRBV6-5	TRBJ1-1	CASIRTGSLNTEAFF	TGTGCCAGCATTCGGACAGGGAGCTTGAACACTGAAGCTTTCTTT
TRBD2	few	TRBV29-1	TRBJ2-5	CSVQGLAGLWETQYF	TGCAGCGTTCAAGGACTAGCGGGACTCTGGGAGACCCAGTACTTC
.	.	TRBV30	TRBJ1-2	CASPRRSDYGYTF	TGTGCCTCCCCGCGGCGCTCAGACTATGGCTACACCTTC
.	.	TRBV11-2	TRBJ1-2	CASSAYRARSYGYTF	TGTGCCAGCAGCGCATACAGGGCCCGCAGCTATGGCTACACCTTC
.	.	TRBV4-1	TRBJ2-5	CASSQRGRETQYF	TGCGCCAGCAGCCAACGGGGAAGAGAGACCCAGTACTTC
TRBD1	.	TRBV6-5	TRBJ2-7	CASRWGQLPEEQYF	TGTGCCAGCAGATGGGGACAGCTGCCGGAAGAGCAGTACTTC
.	few	TRBV5-1	TRBJ2-1	CASSLIGPYNEQFF	TGCGCCAGCAGCTTGATTGGGCCCTACAATGAGCAGTTCTTC
TRBD2	.	TRBV19	TRBJ2-5	CASSMGGPETQYF	TGTGCCAGTAGTATGGGAGGGCCAGAGACCCAGTACTTC
TRBD1	few	TRBV4-2	TRBJ2-1	CASSQGSIDRDHEQFF	TGTGCCAGCAGCCAAGGTTCGATAGACAGGGATCATGAGCAGTTCTTC
.	.	TRBV6-5	TRBJ2-5	CASRTPGGREQYF	TGTGCCAGCAGGACTCCGGGCGGACGGGAGCAGTACTTC
TRBD1	once	TRBV12-5	TRBJ2-5	CASGQILDRGLGTQYF	TGTGCTAGTGGTCAAATACTGGACAGGGGGCTTGGGACCCAGTACTTC
TRBD1	.	TRBV27	TRBJ2-7	CASSLGQGLPYEQYF	TGTGCCAGCAGTTTAGGACAGGGGCTTCCCTACGAGCAGTACTTC
.	.	TRBV29-1	TRBJ1-1	CSVVEQGGTEAFF	TGCAGCGTTGTGGAACAGGGTGGAACTGAAGCTTTCTTT
TRBD2	.	TRBV4-2	TRBJ2-1	CASSRSSGGYNEQFF	TGTGCCAGCAGCCGCTCTAGCGGGGGGTACAATGAGCAGTTCTTC
TRBD2	.	TRBV7-8	TRBJ2-1	CASSLAWQGGTSGRAVGWEQFF	TGTGCCAGCAGCTTAGCATGGCAGGGCGGGACTAGCGGGAGGGCCGTGGGTTGGGAGCAGTTCTTC